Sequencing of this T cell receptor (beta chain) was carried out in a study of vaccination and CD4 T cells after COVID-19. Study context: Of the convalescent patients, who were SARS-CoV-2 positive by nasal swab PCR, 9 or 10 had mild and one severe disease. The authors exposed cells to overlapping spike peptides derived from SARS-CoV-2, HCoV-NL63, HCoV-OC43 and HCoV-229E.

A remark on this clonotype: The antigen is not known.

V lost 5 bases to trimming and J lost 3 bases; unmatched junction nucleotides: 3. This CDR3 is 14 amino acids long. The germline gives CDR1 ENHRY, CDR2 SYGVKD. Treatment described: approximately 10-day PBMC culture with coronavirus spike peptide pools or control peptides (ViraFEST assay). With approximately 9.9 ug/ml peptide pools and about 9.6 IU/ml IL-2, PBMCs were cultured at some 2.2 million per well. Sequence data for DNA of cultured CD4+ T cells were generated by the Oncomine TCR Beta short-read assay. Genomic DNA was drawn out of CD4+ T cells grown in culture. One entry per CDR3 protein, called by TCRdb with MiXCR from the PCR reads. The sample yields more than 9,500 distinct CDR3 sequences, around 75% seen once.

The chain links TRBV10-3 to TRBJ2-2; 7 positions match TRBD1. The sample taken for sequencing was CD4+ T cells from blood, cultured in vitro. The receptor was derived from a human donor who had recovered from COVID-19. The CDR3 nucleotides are TGTGCCATCAGTATCACAGGGGACACCGGGGAGCTGTTTTTT. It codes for CAISITGDTGELFF.